This TCR beta chain was identified in a study of post-analysis software for immune sequencing data. Built from TCR beta cDNA, the libraries had unique molecular identifiers in them. Starting from about 0.94 to 9.7 million T cells, the study yielded about 500,000 cDNA molecules. MiXCR, applied by TCRdb to the PCR reads, yields one record per CDR3 protein. This table has about 540,000 distinct CDR3 sequences, 30% to 40% appearing once. Regarding this clonotype: Its antigen is not identified.

The germline V gene has CDR1 DFQATT and CDR2 SNEGSKA (reference sequence). The CDR3 covers 14 residues. The V and J ends lost 4 bases and 0 bases respectively, with 13 bases between them. Findings of the study overall: Same-batch samples co-clustered strongly by F measure. Normalized Chao1 diversity was significantly lower in multiple sclerosis patients than in controls. Roughly 5 TRBV segments, including TRBV5-6, TRBV5-1 and TRBV20-1, were more frequent in patients than controls.

This chain links TRBV20-1 with TRBJ2-7, with a weak D call TRBD1 (6 bases). The TCR originated in a girl aged 2 to 17 with multiple sclerosis. The specimen sequenced was blood. CDR3 sequence reads: CSATGQSTSYEQYF. The CDR3 nucleotides read TGCAGTGCTACAGGACAGTCAACCTCCTACGAGCAGTACTTC.